These T cell receptor beta chains were read from a single sample in a study of OX40 agonist ivuxolimab in advanced cancers. Profiling relied on immunoSEQ multiplex PCR, and the TCRdb table lists in-frame clones only, not all of them. The sample holds some 73,000 clones; approximately 86% are singletons and the top ten take approximately 8.4%. The input for sequencing was CD4+ or CD8+ T cells sorted from blood, taken in a trial of the OX40 agonist ivuxolimab. All receptors derive from an adult with an advanced solid tumor such as melanoma, head and neck, liver or kidney cancer. Each CDR3 is given with its conserved first and last residue. The order of the fields is V gene, clone size, J gene, D gene, CDR3 DNA, CDR3 protein. A D gene is named only where the DNA matches it firmly. Not every row has a clone size; where given, it reads once, few, many or a size class.

V: TRBV27
size: -
J: TRBJ1-5
D: -
DNA: TGTGCCAGCAGTTTATGGGAGAATCAGCCCCAGCATTTT
CDR3: CASSLWENQPQHF

V: TRBV6-4
size: -
J: TRBJ1-5
D: -
DNA: TGTGCCACCAGGACATCTTATAGCAATCAGCCCCAGCATTTT
CDR3: CATRTSYSNQPQHF

V: TRBV2
size: -
J: TRBJ2-7
D: -
DNA: TGTGCCAGCAGTGACCAATTGACAGGAGTCAGCGAGCAGTACTTC
CDR3: CASSDQLTGVSEQYF

V: TRBV20-1
size: -
J: TRBJ2-7
D: TRBD2
DNA: TGCAGTGTTAGCGGGAAGGGAGAGCAGTACTTC
CDR3: CSVSGKGEQYF

V: TRBV5-1
size: -
J: TRBJ2-6
D: -
DNA: TGCGCCAGCAGCTTGGGACATGGAGGGGCCAACGTCCTGACTTTC
CDR3: CASSLGHGGANVLTF

V: TRBV7-8
size: -
J: TRBJ2-3
D: -
DNA: TGTGCCAGCAGCCCCACCACAGATACGCAGTATTTT
CDR3: CASSPTTDTQYF

V: TRBV11-2
size: -
J: TRBJ2-1
D: -
DNA: TGTGCCAGCAGGGATTATGGGGGGCGTTTGAATGAGCAGTTCTTC
CDR3: CASRDYGGRLNEQFF

V: TRBV5-6
size: -
J: TRBJ2-7
D: -
DNA: TGTGCCAGCAGCTTACAGAGCTCCTACGAGCAGTACTTC
CDR3: CASSLQSSYEQYF

V: TRBV30
size: -
J: TRBJ2-7
D: -
DNA: TGTGCCTGGATCCCGGAGGCTAGCGCTAACTACGAGCAGTACTTC
CDR3: CAWIPEASANYEQYF

V: TRBV6-1
size: once
J: TRBJ2-2
D: TRBD2
DNA: TGTGCCAGGGGTGGGACTAGCCTCGTTCGGGGGGAGCTGTTTTTT
CDR3: CARGGTSLVRGELFF